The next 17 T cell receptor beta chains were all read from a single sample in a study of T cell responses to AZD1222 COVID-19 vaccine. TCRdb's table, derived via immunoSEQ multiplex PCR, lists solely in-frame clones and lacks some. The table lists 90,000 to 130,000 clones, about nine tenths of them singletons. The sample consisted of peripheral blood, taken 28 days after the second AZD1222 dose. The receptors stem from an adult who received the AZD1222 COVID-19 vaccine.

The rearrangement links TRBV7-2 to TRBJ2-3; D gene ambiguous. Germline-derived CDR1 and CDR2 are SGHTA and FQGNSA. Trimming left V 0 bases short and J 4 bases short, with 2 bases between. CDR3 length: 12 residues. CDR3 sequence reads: CASSLAADTQYF. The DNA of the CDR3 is TGTGCCAGCAGCTTAGCCGCAGATACGCAGTATTTT.

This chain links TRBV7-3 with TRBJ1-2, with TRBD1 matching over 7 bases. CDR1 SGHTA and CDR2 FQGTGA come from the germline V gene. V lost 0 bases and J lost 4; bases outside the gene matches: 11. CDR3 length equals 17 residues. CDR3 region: CASSLTETGINSYGYTF. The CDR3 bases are TGTGCCAGCAGCTTAACAGAGACAGGGATTAATAGCTATGGCTACACCTTC.

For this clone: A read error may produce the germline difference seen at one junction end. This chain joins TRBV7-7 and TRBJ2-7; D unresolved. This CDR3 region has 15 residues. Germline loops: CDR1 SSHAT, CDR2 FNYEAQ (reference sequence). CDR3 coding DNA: TGTGCTAGCAGCTTAGGGCTAGGAGAGTCCTACGAGCAGTACTTC. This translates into CASSLGLGESYEQYF.

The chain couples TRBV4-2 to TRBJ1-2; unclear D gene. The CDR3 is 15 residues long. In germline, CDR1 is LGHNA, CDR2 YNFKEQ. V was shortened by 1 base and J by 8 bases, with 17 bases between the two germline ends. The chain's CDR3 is CASSQVRLPQAGYTF. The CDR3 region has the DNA TGTGCCAGCAGCCAAGTACGCCTACCCCAGGCCGGCTACACCTTC.

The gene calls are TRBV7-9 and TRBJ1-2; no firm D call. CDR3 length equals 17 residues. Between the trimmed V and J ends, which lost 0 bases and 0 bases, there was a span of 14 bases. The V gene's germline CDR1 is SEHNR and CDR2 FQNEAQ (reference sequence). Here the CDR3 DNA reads TGTGCCAGCAGCTTAGCCCATGGAGGCGGGGCTAACTATGGCTACACCTTC. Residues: CASSLAHGGGANYGYTF.

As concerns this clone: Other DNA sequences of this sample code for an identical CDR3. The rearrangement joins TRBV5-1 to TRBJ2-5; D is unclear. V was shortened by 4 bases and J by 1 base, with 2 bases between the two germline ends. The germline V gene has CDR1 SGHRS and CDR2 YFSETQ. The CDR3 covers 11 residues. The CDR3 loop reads CASSVQETQYF. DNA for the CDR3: TGCGCCAGCAGCGTCCAAGAGACCCAGTACTTC.

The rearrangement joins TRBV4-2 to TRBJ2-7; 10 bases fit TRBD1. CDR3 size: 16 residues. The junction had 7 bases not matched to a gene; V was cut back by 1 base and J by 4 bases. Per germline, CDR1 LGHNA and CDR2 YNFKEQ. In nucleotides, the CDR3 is TGTGCCAGCAGCCAAGTAATGGGGACAGGGGAGTACGAGCAGTACTTC. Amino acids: CASSQVMGTGEYEQYF.

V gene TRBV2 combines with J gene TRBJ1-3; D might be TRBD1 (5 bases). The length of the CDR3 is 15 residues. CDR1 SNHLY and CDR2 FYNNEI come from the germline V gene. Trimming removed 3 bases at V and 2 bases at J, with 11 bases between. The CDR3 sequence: CASSDFGGAGNTIYF. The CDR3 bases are TGTGCCAGCAGTGACTTCGGGGGGGCTGGAAACACCATATATTTT.

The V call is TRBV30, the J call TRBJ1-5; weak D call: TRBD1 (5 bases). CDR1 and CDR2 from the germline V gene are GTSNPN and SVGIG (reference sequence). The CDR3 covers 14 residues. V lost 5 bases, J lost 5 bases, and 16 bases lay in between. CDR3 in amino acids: CAWSSGTRYQPQHF. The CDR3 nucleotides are TGTGCCTGGTCATCCGGGACTAGGTATCAGCCCCAGCATTTT.

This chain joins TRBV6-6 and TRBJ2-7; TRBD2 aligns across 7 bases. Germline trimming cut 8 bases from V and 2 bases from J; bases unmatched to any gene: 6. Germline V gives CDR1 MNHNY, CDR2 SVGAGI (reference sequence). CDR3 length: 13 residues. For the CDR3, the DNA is TGTGCCAGCCGGAGCGGGGAGGCCTACGAGCAGTACTTC. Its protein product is CASRSGEAYEQYF.

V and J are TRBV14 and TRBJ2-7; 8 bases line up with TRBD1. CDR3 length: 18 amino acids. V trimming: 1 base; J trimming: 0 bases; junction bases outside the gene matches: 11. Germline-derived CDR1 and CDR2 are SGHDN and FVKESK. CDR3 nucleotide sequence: TGTGCCAGCAGCCAAGCCGGGCAGGGGGCGATTGGCTCCTACGAGCAGTACTTC. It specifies CASSQAGQGAIGSYEQYF.

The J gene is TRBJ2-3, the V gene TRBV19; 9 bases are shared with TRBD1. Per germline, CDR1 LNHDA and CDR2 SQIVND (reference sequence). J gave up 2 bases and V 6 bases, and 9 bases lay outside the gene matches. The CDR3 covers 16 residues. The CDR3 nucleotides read TGTGCCAGTAGCTATTCCGGGACAGGGTACACAGATACGCAGTATTTT. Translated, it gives CASSYSGTGYTDTQYF.

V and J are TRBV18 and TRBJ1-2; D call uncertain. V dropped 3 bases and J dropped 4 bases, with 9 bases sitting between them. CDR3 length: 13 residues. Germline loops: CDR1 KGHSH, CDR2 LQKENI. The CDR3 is CASSPGGFYGYTF. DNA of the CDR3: TGTGCCAGCTCACCGGGTGGGTTCTATGGCTACACCTTC.

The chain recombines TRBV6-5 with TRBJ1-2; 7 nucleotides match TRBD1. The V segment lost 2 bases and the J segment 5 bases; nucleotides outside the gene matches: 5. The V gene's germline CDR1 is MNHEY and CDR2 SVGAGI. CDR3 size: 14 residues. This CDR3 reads CASSYLTGPYGYTF. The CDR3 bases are TGTGCCAGCAGTTACCTGACAGGGCCTTATGGCTACACCTTC.

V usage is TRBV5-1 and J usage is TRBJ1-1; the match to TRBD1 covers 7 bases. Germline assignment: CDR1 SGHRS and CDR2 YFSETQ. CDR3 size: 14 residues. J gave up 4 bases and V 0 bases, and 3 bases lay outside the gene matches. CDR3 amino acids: CASSLAGGATEAFF. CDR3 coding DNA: TGCGCCAGCAGCTTGGCAGGGGGTGCCACTGAAGCTTTCTTT.

The CDR3 region is CASSPTSYNEQFF. For the CDR3, the DNA is TGTGCCAGTAGTCCCACCAGCTACAATGAGCAGTTCTTC. The chain joins TRBV19 to TRBJ2-1, with D uncertain. Germline CDR1 and CDR2: LNHDA and SQIVND (reference sequence). CDR3 length equals 13 residues. Between the trimmed V and J ends, which lost 5 bases and 3 bases, there was a span of 8 bases.

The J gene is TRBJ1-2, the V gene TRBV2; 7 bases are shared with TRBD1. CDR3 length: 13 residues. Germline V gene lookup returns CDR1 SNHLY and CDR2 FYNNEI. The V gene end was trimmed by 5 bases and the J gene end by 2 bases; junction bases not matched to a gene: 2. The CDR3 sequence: CASSLTGNYGYTF. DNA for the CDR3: TGTGCCAGCAGTTTGACAGGGAACTATGGCTACACCTTC. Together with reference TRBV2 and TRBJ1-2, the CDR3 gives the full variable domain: EPEVTQTPSHQVTQMGQEVILRCVPISNHLYFYWYRQILGQKVEFLVSFYNNEISEKSEIFDDQFSVERPDGSNFTLKIRSTKLEDSAMYFCASSLTGNYGYTFGSGTRLTVV.